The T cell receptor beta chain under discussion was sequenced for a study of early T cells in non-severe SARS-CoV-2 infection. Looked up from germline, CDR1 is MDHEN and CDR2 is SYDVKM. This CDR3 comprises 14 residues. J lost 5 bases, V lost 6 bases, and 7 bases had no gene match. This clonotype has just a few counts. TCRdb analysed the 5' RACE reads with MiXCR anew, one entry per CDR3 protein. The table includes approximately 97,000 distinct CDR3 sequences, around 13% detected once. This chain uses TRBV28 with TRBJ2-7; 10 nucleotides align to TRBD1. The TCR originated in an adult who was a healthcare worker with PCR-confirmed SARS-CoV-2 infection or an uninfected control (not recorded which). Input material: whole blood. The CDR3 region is CASRPDRGFDEQYF. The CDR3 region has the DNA TGTGCCAGCAGGCCGGACAGGGGGTTCGACGAGCAGTACTTC. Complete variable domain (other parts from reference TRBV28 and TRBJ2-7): DVKVTQSSRYLVKRTGEKVFLECVQDMDHENMFWYRQDPGLGLRLIYFSYDVKMKEKGDIPEGYSVSREKKERFSLILESASTNQTSMYLCASRPDRGFDEQYFGPGTRLTVT.